Here is one TCR beta chain with its context. The V gene end was trimmed by 1 base and the J gene end by 7 bases; junction bases not matched to a gene: 12. Per the germline V gene, CDR1 is MNHEY and CDR2 is SMNVEV (reference sequence). This CDR3 is 18 amino acids long. An immunoSEQ assay, version v3.0, was performed at survey level. Profiled with immunoSEQ multiplex PCR; TCRdb holds only in-frame clones, not every one. This table holds some 31,000 clones, 95% to 98% found once. This sample is drawn from a study of long-term antiretroviral therapy in people with HIV. The receptor comes from a man younger than 40 with HIV. This sequence joins TRBV27 and TRBJ2-1; 11 nucleotides align to TRBD2. The sample here was unsorted PBMCs, taken 6.9 years after starting antiretroviral therapy. The CDR3 loop reads CASSLLPLTSGSENEQFF. CDR3 sequence (DNA): TGTGCCAGCAGTTTATTGCCCCTCACTAGCGGGAGTGAGAATGAGCAGTTCTTC.